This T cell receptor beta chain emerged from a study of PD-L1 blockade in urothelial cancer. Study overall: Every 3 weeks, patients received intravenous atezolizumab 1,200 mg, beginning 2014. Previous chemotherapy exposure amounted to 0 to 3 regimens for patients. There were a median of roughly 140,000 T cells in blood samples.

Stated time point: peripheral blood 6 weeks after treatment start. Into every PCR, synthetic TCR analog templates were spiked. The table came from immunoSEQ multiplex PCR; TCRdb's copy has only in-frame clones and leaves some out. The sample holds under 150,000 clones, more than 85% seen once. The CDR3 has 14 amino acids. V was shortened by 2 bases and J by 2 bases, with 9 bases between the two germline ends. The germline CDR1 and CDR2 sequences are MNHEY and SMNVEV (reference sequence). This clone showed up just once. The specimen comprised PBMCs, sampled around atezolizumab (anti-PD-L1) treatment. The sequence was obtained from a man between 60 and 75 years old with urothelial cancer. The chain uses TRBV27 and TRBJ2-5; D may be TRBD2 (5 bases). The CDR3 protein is CASSLGGIQETQYF. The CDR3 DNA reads TGTGCCAGCAGTTTAGGAGGCATACAAGAGACCCAGTACTTC.